Below, 9 T cell receptor beta chains from the same sample are listed, as sequenced in a study of CXCR3-negative and CXCR3-positive naive CD8 T cells. Antigens for these TCRs are unknown. cDNA libraries for TRB were generated by 5' RACE incorporating UMI labels. For each CDR3 protein, TCRdb gives one entry from its re-call of the 5' RACE reads, without DNA. This listing includes about 4,700 distinct CDR3 sequences. Study results and limitations: In CXCR3-positive naive cells, the TRB CDR3s were more hydrophobic than in CXCR3-negative naive cells.

The sample was naive CXCR3+ CD8+ T cells from blood. Regarding subset: CD45RO-CCR7+CD27+CD95- naive CD8+ T cells expressing CXCR3 (TNR3+). These TCRs come from a human donor in good health. Some clones in this sample may be carry-over from other donors' samples.

CDR3 sequence: CSARTSGSYNEQFF. V is TRBV20-1 and J is TRBJ2-1; lacking DNA, the TRBD2 call made by TCRdb goes unchecked. The CDR3 runs 14 residues. The germline CDR1 and CDR2 sequences are DFQATT and SNEGSKA (reference sequence).

This clonotype is labeled large based on frequency. The chain combines TRBV7-6 with TRBJ2-1; TCRdb selects TRBD2, and the lack of DNA leaves this call unchecked. Germline V gene lookup returns CDR1 SGHVS and CDR2 FNYEAQ. The CDR3 length is 17 residues. The CDR3 protein is CASSLSAGLESYNEQFF.

This clonotype is deemed medium-sized by its frequency. The chain has TRBV2 and TRBJ2-7; no DNA is available, so the TRBD1 call from TCRdb remains unchecked. In germline, CDR1 is SNHLY, CDR2 FYNNEI. This CDR3 has 13 residues. CDR3 loop: CASIAAGAYEQYF.

The chain combines TRBV29-1 with TRBJ2-1; TCRdb outputs TRBD2, but without DNA this stays unchecked. The CDR3 covers 13 residues. Germline V gene lookup returns CDR1 SQVTM and CDR2 ANQGSEA. CDR3 residues: CSAQGLAANEQFF.

The chain combines TRBV6-2 or TRBV6-3 with TRBJ2-1. CDR3 length equals 12 residues. CDR1 and CDR2 from the germline V gene are MNHEY and SVGEGT. The CDR3 protein is CASSYAWDEQFF.

The chain is built from TRBV15 and TRBJ2-2; with no DNA, the TCRdb D assignment of TRBD1 cannot be verified. There are 14 residues in the CDR3. Germline V gene lookup returns CDR1 LNHNV and CDR2 YYDKDF (reference sequence). Here the CDR3 reads CATASGPNTGELFF.

V gene TRBV20-1 combines with J gene TRBJ2-2. The V gene's germline CDR1 is DFQATT and CDR2 SNEGSKA (reference sequence). The CDR3 is 13 residues long. CDR3 region: CSARVRYAGELFF.

CDR3 in amino acids: CSVLPLDRDTQYF. The J gene is TRBJ2-3, the V gene TRBV29-1; the D call from TCRdb, TRBD1, cannot be confirmed without DNA. The CDR3 length is 13 residues. Per the germline V gene, CDR1 is SQVTM and CDR2 is ANQGSEA.

The chain combines TRBV3-1 with TRBJ2-7; as DNA is missing, the TRBD1 call by TCRdb cannot be tested. Germline CDR1 LGHDT, CDR2 YNNKEL (reference sequence). This CDR3 spans 17 amino acids. The chain's CDR3 is CASSQSNWGGLVYEQYF.